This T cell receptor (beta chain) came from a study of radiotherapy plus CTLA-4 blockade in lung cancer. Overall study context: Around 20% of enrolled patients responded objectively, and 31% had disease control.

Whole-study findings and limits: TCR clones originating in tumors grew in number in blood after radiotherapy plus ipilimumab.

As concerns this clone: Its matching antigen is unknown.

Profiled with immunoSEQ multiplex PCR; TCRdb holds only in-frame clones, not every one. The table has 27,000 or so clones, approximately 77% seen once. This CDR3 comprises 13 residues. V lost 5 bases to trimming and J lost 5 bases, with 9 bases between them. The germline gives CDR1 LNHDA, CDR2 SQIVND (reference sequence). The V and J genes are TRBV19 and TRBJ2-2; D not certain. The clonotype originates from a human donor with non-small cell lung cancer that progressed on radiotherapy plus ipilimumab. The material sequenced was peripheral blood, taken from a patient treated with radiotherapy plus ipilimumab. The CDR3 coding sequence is TGTGCCAGTAGTCCCACCGTGACCGGGGAGCTGTTTTTT. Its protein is CASSPTVTGELFF.